The 13 T cell receptor beta chains listed next were all sequenced from one sample in a study of memory CD8 T cells in hepatitis C reinfection. The table came from immunoSEQ multiplex PCR; TCRdb's copy has only in-frame clones and leaves some out. This table holds around 45,000 clones, 80% to 90% found once. As for time point: late/post reinfection, 12 to 24 weeks after detection. No in vitro expansion preceded TCR sequencing of the sorted cells. The sequencing sample was made of naive CD8+ T cells sorted from blood. These TCRs come from a man younger than 35 with hepatitis C virus infection.

This clone was detected once. J is TRBJ2-5 and V is TRBV5-4, with 14 bases matching TRBD2. The assigned J gene may be wrong: the sequence end matches TRBJ2-7 better. The germline V gene has CDR1 SGHNT and CDR2 YYREEE (reference sequence). This CDR3 has 16 amino acids. CDR3 DNA: TGTGCCAGCAGCTTAACGGGACTAGCGGGAGCGCGCGAGCAGTACTTC. Its protein product is CASSLTGLAGAREQYF.

The V call is TRBV9, the J call TRBJ2-7, with 8 bases identical to TRBD2. The CDR3 contains 15 residues. Germline V lookup: CDR1 SGDLS, CDR2 YYNGEE. V shed 0 bases and J 0 bases; nucleotides not matched to a gene: 2. DNA of the CDR3: TGTGCCAGCAGCGTAGGTGGGACTAGCTCCTACGAGCAGTACTTC. This encodes CASSVGGTSSYEQYF.

In its sample, this clone was seen once. The chain links TRBV5-8 to TRBJ1-1; a possible D gene is TRBD1 (6 bases). In germline, CDR1 is SGHTS, CDR2 YDEGEE. The CDR3 runs 14 residues. V was trimmed by 0 bases and J by 5 bases, leaving 11 bases between them. CDR3 region: CASSLGTGPTEAFF. DNA for the CDR3: TGTGCCAGCAGCTTGGGCACAGGGCCGACTGAAGCTTTCTTT.

This clone was recorded only once. The rearrangement joins TRBV19 to TRBJ2-1; 14 bases agree with TRBD2. Trimming cost V 6 bases and J 2 bases; bases outside gene matches: 15. Germline CDR1 and CDR2: LNHDA and SQIVND (reference sequence). This CDR3 spans 20 amino acids. CDR3 coding DNA: TGTGCCAGTAGGGAAGGGACTAGCGGGGGACTCCACACTACCTACAATGAGCAGTTCTTC. It translates to CASREGTSGGLHTTYNEQFF.

This clone was counted only a few times. The chain couples TRBV4-1 to TRBJ1-1; the match to TRBD1 covers 8 bases. Losses at the gene ends were 8 bases for V and 4 bases for J; bases not matched to a gene: 6. Germline V gives CDR1 MGHRA, CDR2 YSYEKL. CDR3 length equals 13 residues. The CDR3 DNA reads TGCGCCAGCTCTAGGACAGGGTCCACTGAAGCTTTCTTT. Its translation: CASSRTGSTEAFF.

This chain links TRBV19 with TRBJ2-1; D is possibly TRBD2 (6 bases). Germline V CDR1 and CDR2: LNHDA, SQIVND (reference sequence). The V gene lost 3 bases and the J gene lost 10 bases, with 7 bases spanning the gap. This CDR3 contains 11 residues. In nucleotides, the CDR3 is TGTGCCAGTAGTATTCTAGCGGAGCAGTTCTTC. It encodes CASSILAEQFF.

The chain joins TRBV27 to TRBJ1-4; D may be TRBD1 (5 bases). V was clipped by 5 bases and J by 8 bases, with 15 bases between them. The V gene's germline CDR1 is MNHEY and CDR2 SMNVEV (reference sequence). This CDR3 region has 14 residues. CDR3 sequence: CASSLLGLGEKLFF. In nucleotides, the CDR3 is TGTGCCAGCAGTCTACTGGGACTGGGGGAAAAACTGTTTTTT.

The CDR3 DNA is TGTGCCAGCAGCAAGGCAGTTGCCGGCACAGATACGCAGTATTTT. It yields the protein CASSKAVAGTDTQYF. The rearrangement joins TRBV21-1 to TRBJ2-3; the DNA was not used to check the table's D call, TRBD1. TRBV21-1 is labeled a pseudogene. The CDR3 totals 15 residues.

The rearrangement joins TRBV4-3 to TRBJ1-6; 8 nucleotides line up with TRBD1. Germline V gene data show CDR1 as LGHNA and CDR2 as YSLEER. V shed 5 bases and J 7 bases; nucleotides not matched to a gene: 7. The CDR3 spans 15 residues. The CDR3 nucleotides read TGCGCCAGCAGCGGTCTGACAGGGGAAAATTCACCCCTCCACTTT. This gives the protein CASSGLTGENSPLHF.

The V call is TRBV6-6, the J call TRBJ2-1, with 11 bases matching TRBD2. This CDR3 has 16 amino acids. The trim removed 0 bases at V and 4 bases at J, leaving 2 bases unmatched. Germline values: CDR1 MNHNY, CDR2 SVGAGI (reference sequence). This chain's CDR3 is CASSYSSSGGYNEQFF. For the CDR3, the DNA is TGTGCCAGCAGTTACTCGTCTAGCGGGGGGTACAATGAGCAGTTCTTC.

The chain carries TRBV4-1 and TRBJ1-2; 8 nucleotides agree with TRBD1. The germline V gene has CDR1 MGHRA and CDR2 YSYEKL. This CDR3 region has 16 residues. The junction had 11 bases not matched to a gene; V was cut back by 5 bases and J by 3 bases. CDR3 sequence: CASSNPQGQGYYGYTF. As DNA, the CDR3 is TGCGCCAGCAGCAACCCCCAAGGACAGGGTTACTATGGCTACACCTTC.

The V gene is TRBV27, the J gene TRBJ2-5, with 7 bases matching TRBD2. This CDR3 comprises 15 residues. The germline CDR1 and CDR2 sequences are MNHEY and SMNVEV (reference sequence). V trimming: 2 bases; J trimming: 2 bases; junction bases outside the gene matches: 5. CDR3 sequence reads: CASSLAGALQETQYF. The CDR3 coding sequence is TGTGCCAGCAGTTTAGCGGGAGCCCTGCAAGAGACCCAGTACTTC.

The chain recombines TRBV29-1 with TRBJ2-1, with D possibly being TRBD2 (5 bases). The V gene's germline CDR1 is SQVTM and CDR2 ANQGSEA. This CDR3 has 12 residues. V was shortened by 7 bases and J by 8 bases, with 15 bases between the two germline ends. The CDR3 coding sequence is TGCAGCGCCACCACCGGGGAAGATGAGCAGTTCTTC. Encoded protein: CSATTGEDEQFF.